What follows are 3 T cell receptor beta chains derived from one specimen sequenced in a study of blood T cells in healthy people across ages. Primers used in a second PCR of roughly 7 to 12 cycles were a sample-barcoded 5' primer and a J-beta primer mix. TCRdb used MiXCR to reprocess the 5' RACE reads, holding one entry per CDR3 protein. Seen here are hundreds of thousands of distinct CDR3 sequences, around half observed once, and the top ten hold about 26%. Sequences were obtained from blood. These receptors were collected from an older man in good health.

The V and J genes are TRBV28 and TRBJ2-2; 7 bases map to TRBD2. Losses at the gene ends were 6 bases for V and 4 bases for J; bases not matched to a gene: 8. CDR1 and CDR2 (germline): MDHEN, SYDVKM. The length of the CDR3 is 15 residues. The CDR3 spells CASSRTSQLTGELFF. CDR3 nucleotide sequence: TGTGCCAGCAGCCGGACTAGTCAACTCACCGGGGAGCTGTTTTTT.

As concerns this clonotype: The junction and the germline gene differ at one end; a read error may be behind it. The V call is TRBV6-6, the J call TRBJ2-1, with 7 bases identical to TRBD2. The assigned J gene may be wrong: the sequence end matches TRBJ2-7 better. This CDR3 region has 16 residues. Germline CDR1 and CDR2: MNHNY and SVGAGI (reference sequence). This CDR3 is CASSYSSRRDYNEQYF. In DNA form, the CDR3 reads TGCGCCAGCAGTTACTCGAGCAGGAGGGACTACAATGAGCAGTACTTC.

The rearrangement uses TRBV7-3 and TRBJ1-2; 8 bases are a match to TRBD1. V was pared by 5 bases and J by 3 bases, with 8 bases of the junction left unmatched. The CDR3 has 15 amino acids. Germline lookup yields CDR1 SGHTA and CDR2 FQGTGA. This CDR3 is CASSPGTGPDYGYTF. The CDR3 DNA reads TGTGCCAGCAGCCCCGGGACAGGACCTGACTATGGCTACACCTTC.